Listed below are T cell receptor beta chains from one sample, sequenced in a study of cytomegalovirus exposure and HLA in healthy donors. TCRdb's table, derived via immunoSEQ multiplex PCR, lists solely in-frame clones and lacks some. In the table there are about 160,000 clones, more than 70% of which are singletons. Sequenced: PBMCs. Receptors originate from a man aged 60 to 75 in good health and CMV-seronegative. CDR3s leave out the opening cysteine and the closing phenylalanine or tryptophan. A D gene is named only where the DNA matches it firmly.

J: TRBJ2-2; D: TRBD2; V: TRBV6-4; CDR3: ASSDGRATGELF
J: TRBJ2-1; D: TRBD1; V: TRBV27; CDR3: ASSLLGTGGFYNEQF
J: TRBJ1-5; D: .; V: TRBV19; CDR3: ASSMWRAGNQPQH
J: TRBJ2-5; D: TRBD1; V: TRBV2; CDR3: ASSFDRGPETQY
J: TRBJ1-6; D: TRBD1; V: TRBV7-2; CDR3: ASSRGTAQNSPLH
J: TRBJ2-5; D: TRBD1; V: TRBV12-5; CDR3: ASGPPGTAEGQTQY
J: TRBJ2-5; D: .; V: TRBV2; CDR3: ASRFTGIEQETQY
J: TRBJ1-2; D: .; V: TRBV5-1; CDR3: ASSLSRVRNYGYT
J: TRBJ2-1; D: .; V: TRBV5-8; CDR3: ASSTDTTLYNEQF
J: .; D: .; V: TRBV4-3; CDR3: ASSQVPRDSIQY
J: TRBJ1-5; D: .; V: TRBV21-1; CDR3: ASSREGRQPQH
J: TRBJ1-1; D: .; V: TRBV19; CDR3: ASRGRVNTEAF
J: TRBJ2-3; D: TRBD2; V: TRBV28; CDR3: ASSFPSSGRSGTDTQY
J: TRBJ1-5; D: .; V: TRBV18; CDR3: ASSSGNNQPQH
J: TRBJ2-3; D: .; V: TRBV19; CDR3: ASSMALSTDTQY
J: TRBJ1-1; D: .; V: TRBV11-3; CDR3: ASSFGGNTEAF
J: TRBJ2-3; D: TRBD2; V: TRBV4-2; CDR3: ASRRTSPTDTQY
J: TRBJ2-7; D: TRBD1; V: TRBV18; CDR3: ASSPIGLGTGGSYEQY
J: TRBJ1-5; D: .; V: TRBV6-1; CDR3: ASGQNSNQPQH
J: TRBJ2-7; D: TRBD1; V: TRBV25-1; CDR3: ASSDGTGFYEQY
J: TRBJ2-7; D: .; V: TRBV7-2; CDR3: ASSFGQYEQY
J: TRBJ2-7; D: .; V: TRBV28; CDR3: ASSFPPPTGKSSYEQY
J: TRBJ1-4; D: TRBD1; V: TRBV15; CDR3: ATSRDPRQGIGKLF
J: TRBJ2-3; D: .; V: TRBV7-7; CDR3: ASSPERGTTDTQY
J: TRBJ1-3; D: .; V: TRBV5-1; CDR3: ASSSTGSSGNTIY
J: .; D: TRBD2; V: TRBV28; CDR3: ASVRGGETYEQY
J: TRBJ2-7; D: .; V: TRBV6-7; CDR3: ASSYPPGSYYEQY
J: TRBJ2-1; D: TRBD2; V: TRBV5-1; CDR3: ASSSGGGLAGVNEQF
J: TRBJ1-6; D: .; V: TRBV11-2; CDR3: ASGHPSPLH
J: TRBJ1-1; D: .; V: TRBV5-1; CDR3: ASSLGAGDTEAF
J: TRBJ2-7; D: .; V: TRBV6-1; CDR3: ASSESDSFYEQY
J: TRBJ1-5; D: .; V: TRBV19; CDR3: ASSLPHGGAGPPQH
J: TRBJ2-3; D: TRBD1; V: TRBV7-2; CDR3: ASSGTPGGKNTQY
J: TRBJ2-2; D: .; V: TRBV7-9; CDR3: ASSLAGRNTGELF
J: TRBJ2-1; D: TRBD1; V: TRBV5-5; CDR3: AISPGQEWNEQF
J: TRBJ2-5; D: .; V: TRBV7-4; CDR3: ASSLAPGYVEETQY
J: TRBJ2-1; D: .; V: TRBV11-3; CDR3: ASSPDSQDYNEQF
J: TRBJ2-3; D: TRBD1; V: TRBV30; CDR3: AWRGTASTDTQY
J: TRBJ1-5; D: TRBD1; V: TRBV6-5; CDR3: ASSYRQGIGQPQH
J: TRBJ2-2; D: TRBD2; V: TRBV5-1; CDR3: ASSWTSGGGTGELF
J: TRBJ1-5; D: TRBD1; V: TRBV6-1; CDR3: ASSAPGQGFVQTQPQH
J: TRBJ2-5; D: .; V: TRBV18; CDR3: ASSPQVVEQVGETQY
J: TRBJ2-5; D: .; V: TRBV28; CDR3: ASSHSLRGGETQY
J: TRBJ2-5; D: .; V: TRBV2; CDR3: ASSEGLAQETQY
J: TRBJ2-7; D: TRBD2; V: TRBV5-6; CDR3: ASSLLGLAGEISEQY